This TCR beta chain was captured by sequencing in a study of T cells after yellow fever vaccination. Whole-study results and caveats: Reappearing after the booster were most of the clones from primary vaccination (roughly 96% CD4, approximately 88% CD8). Faster peaking, at day 5 versus 15, marked a secondary response that was weaker. Among all clonotypes, a small share was observed in both CD4 and CD8 compartments.

5'RACE template switching produced TCR cDNA carrying a universal primer site and UMIs. TCRdb fed the 5' RACE reads into MiXCR, producing one record per CDR3 protein. Of 70,000 to 80,000 distinct CDR3 sequences listed, around 7.1% are singletons. A word on this clonotype: Its antigen is undetermined.

CDR1 is SGHTA and CDR2 is FQGTGA in the germline V gene. V trimming: 5 bases; J trimming: 3 bases; junction bases outside the gene matches: 7. CDR3 length: 15 residues. The clonotype originates from a man aged 18 to 29 who received the YFV17D yellow fever vaccine. The V call is TRBV7-3, the J call TRBJ2-1; 7 nucleotides match TRBD1. Sequenced material: CD8+ T cells sorted from PBMCs, taken less than 11 days after the first yellow fever vaccination. The CDR3 coding sequence is TGTGCCAGCAGCACCGAGGGGGCCGACTACAATGAGCAGTTCTTC. Protein product: CASSTEGADYNEQFF.